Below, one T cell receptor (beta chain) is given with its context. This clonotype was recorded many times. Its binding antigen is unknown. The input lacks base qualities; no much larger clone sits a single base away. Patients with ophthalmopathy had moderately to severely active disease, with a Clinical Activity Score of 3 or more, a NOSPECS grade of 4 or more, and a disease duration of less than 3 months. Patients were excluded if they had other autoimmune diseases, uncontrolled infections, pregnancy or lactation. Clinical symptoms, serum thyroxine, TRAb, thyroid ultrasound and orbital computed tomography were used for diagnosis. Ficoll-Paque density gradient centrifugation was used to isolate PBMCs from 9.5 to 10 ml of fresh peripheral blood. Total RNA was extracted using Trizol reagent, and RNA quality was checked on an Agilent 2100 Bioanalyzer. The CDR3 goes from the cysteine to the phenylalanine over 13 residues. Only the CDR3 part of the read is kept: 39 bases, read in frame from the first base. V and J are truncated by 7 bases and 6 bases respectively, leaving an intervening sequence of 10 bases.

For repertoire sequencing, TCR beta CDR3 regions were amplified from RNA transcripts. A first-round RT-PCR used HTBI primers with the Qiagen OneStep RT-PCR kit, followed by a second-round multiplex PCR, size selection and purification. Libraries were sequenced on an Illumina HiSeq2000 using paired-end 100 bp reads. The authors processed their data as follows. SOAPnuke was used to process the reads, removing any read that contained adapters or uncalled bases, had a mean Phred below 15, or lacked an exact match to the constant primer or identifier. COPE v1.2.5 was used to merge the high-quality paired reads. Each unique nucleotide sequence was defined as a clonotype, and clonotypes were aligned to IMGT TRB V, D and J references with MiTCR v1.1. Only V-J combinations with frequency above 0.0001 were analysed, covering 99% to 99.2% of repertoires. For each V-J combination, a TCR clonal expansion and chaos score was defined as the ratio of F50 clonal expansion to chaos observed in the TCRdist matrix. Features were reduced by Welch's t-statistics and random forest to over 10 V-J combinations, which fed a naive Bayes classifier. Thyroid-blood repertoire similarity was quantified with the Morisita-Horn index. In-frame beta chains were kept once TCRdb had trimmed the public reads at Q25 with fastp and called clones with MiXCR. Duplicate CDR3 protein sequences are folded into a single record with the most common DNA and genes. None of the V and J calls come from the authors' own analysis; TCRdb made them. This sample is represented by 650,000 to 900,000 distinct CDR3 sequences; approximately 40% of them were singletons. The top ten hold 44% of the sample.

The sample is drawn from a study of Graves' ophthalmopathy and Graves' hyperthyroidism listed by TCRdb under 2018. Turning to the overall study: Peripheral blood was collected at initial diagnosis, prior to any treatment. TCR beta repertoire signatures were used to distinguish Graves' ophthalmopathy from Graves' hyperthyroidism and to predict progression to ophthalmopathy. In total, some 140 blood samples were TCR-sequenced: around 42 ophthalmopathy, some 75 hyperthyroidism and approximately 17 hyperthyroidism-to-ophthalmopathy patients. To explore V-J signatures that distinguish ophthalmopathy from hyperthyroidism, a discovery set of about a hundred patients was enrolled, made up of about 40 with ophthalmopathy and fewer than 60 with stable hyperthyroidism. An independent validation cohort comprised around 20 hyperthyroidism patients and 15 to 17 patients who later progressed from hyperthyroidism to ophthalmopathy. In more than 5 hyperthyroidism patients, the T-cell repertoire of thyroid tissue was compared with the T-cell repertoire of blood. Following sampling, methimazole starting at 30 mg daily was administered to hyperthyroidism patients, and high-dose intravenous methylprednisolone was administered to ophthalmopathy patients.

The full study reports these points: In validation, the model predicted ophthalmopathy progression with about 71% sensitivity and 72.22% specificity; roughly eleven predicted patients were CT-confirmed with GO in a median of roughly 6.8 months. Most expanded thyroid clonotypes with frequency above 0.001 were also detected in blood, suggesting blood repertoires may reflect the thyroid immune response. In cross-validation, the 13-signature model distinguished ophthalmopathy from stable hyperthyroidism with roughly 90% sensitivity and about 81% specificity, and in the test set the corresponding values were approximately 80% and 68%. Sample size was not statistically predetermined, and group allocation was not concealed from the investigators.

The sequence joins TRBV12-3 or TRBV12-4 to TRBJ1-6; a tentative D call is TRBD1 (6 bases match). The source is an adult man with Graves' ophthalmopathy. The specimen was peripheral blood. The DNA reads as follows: TGTGCCAGCACTGCCAGGGGTAATTCACCCCTCCACTTT. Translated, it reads CASTARGNSPLHF.